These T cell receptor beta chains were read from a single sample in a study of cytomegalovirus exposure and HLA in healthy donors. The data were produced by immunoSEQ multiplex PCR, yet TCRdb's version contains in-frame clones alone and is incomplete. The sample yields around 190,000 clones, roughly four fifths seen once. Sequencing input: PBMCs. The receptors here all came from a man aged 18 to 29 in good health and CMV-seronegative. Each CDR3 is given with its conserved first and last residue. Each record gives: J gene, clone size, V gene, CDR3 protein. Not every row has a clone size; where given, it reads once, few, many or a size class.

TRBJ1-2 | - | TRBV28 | CASSTTGAGYGYTF
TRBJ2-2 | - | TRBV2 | CASSATGRAGELFF
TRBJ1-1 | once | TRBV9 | CASSVDQGATEAFF
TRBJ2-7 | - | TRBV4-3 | CASSQEEGLEQYF
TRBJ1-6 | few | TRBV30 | CAWSGEGNSPLHF
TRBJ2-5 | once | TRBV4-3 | CASSRKATGTSRRSDKETQYF
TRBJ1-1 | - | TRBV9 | CASSVALVGTEAFF
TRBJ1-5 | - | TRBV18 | CASSPDRNQPQHF
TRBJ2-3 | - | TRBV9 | CASQRGGSTDTQYF
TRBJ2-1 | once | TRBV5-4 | CASSFTDRDYNEQFF
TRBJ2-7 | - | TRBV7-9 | CASSSPGTPSYEQYF
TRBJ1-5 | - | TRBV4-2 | CASSQKDRDVQPQHF
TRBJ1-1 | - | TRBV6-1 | CASSEPYRTGGTEAFF
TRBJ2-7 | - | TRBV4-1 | CASSPTGTSGYEQYF
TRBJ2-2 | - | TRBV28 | CASIAGGLVNTGELFF
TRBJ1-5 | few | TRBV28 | CASSSGGGRIYSNQPQHF
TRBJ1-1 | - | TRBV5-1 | CASSLATGVTEAFF
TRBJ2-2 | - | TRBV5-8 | CASSLAGEIYTGELFF
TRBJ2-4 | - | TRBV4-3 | CASSQDSSRLNIQYF
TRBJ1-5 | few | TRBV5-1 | CASSPEGQQPQHF
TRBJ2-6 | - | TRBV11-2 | CASSLVLAAGANVLTF
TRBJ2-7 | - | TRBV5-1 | CASSHGTVPSYEQYF
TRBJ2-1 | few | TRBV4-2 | CASSQDWGGIIDNEQFF
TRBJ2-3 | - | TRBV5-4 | CASSYPSGRATDTQYF
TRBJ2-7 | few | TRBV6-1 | CASSEGPGLAREQYF